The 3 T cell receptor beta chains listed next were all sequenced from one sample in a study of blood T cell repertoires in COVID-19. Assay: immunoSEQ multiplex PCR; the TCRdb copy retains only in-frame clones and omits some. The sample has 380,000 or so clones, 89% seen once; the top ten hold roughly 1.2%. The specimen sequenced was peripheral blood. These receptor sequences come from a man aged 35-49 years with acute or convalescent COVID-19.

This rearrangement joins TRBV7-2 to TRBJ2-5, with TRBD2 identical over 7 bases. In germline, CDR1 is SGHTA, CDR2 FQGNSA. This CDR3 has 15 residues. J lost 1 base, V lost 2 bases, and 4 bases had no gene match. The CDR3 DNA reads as TGTGCCAGCAGCTTAAATGGCGGGGGCCAAGAGACCCAGTACTTC. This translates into CASSLNGGGQETQYF. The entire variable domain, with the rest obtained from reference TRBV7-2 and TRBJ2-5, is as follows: GAGVSQSPSNKVTEKGKDVELRCDPISGHTALYWYRQSLGQGLEFLIYFQGNSAPDKSGLPSDRFSAERTGGSVSTLTIQRTQQEDSAVYLCASSLNGGGQETQYFGPGTRLLVL.

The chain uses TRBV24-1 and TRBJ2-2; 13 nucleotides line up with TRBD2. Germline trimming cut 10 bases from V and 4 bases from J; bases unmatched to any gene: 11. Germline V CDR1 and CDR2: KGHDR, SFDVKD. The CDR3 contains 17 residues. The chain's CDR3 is CATLELAGGPGTGELFF. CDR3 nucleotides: TGTGCCACTTTAGAACTAGCGGGAGGGCCTGGCACCGGGGAGCTGTTTTTT.

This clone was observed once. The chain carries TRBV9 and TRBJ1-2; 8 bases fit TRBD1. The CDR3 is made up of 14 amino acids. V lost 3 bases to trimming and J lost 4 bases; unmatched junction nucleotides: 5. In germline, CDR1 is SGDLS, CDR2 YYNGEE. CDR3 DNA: TGTGCCAGCAGCGGCAGGGGGCCTAGCTATGGCTACACCTTC. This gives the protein CASSGRGPSYGYTF.